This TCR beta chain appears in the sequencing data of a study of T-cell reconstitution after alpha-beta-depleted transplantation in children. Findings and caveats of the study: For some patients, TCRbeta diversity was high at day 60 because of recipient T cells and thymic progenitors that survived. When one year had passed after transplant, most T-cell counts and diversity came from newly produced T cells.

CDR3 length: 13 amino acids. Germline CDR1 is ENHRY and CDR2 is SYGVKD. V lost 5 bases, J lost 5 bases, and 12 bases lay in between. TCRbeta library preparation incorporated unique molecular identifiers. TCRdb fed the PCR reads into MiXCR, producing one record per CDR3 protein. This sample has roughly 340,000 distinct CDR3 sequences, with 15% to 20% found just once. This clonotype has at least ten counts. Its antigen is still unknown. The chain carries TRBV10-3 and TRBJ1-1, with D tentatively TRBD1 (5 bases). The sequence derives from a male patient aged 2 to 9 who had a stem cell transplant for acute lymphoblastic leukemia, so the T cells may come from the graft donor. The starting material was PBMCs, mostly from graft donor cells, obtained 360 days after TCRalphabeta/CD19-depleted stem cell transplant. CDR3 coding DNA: TGTGCCATCAGTTTGGGACCCCCGACTGAAGCTTTCTTT. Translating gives CAISLGPPTEAFF.